Listed here are 17 T cell receptor beta chains from one sample, sequenced in a study of blood T cell repertoires in COVID-19 (dated by TCRdb to between 2020 and 2021). Libraries came from the immunoSEQ multiplex PCR assay. TCRdb carries this immuneACCESS record with in-frame sequences only. Its versions omit some clonotypes, under half of them owing to an unresolved V gene in the studies checked, with the rest unexplained. Recorded for this sample are roughly 200,000 clones; roughly 90% of them occurred a single time. Of the sample, approximately 2.7% falls within the top ten clones. The sequenced sample consisted of PBMCs or T cells enriched from blood (not recorded which). The receptors were sampled from a woman younger than 45 who had recovered from COVID-19.

This clone appeared a few times. In the same sample, other DNA sequences code for this CDR3. The genes are TRBV6-4 and TRBJ1-1; TRBD1 is a possible D gene (5 bases). Deletions cut 4 bases from V and 2 bases from J, with 8 bases between. Germline V CDR1 and CDR2: MRHNA, SNTAGT. The CDR3 extends over 13 amino acids. The CDR3 loop reads CASSVDRNTEAFF. In DNA, the CDR3 is TGTGCCAGCAGTGTCGACAGAAACACTGAAGCTTTCTTT.

As DNA, the CDR3 is TGTGCCAGCAGCCTGACCGACAGGGGCCTTTATGGCTACACCTTC. This encodes CASSLTDRGLYGYTF. This chain connects TRBV7-9 to TRBJ1-2; TRBD1 matches 8 bases. After removal of 5 bases from V and 5 bases from J, the junction contained 10 bases not matched to a gene. CDR3 length: 15 amino acids. Germline CDR1 is SEHNR and CDR2 is FQNEAQ (reference sequence). The full variable domain, completed using reference TRBV7-9 and TRBJ1-2, is DTGVSQNPRHKITKRGQNVTFRCDPISEHNRLYWYRQTLGQGPEFLTYFQNEAQLEKSRLLSDRFSAERPKGSFSTLEIQRTEQGDSAMYLCASSLTDRGLYGYTFGSGTRLTVV.

This CDR3 is CASSLDERGQGFGYTF. CDR3 nucleotide sequence: TGTGCCAGCAGCTTGGATGAAAGGGGACAGGGCTTTGGCTACACCTTC. The gene calls are TRBV5-6 and TRBJ1-2, with 9 bases fitting TRBD1. CDR1 and CDR2 from the germline V gene are SGHDT and YYEEEE. V lost 0 bases and J lost 7; bases outside the gene matches: 10. This CDR3 has 16 amino acids.

In this sample, this clone turned up once. V is TRBV7-6 and J is TRBJ1-3, with D tentatively TRBD1 (5 bases). Trimming took 3 bases from V and 5 from J, leaving 17 bases between them. The CDR3 is 16 residues long. Per germline, CDR1 SGHVS and CDR2 FNYEAQ. The CDR3 bases are TGTGCCAGCAGCTTTCCCCCACAGGATAGGCGAAACACCATATATTTT. As protein: CASSFPPQDRRNTIYF. The complete variable domain, with remaining parts taken from reference TRBV7-6 and TRBJ1-3, reads GAGVSQSPRYKVTKRGQDVALRCDPISGHVSLYWYRQALGQGPEFLTYFNYEAQQDKSGLPNDRFSAERPEGSISTLTIQRTEQRDSAMYRCASSFPPQDRRNTIYFGEGSWLTVV.

The chain is built from TRBV3-1 (or the pseudogene TRBV3-2) and TRBJ1-4; maybe TRBD1 (6 bases). Trimming shortened V by 6 bases and J by 8 bases, and 13 bases separated the two germline ends. Germline loops: CDR1 LGHDT, CDR2 YNNKEL (reference sequence). The CDR3 totals 13 residues. The CDR3 DNA follows: TGTGCCAGCAGTACAGGGCTGTCGGAAAAACTGTTTTTT. Translated: CASSTGLSEKLFF.

The table lists this clone with a count of one. This chain connects TRBV6-5 to TRBJ1-2; 7 bases fit TRBD1. Per the germline V gene, CDR1 is MNHEY and CDR2 is SVGAGI. The CDR3 totals 14 residues. V lost 6 bases and J lost 0; bases outside the gene matches: 4. The CDR3 loop reads CASSPGTANYGYTF. DNA of the CDR3: TGTGCCAGCAGCCCCGGGACAGCTAACTATGGCTACACCTTC.

The chain employs TRBV25-1 and TRBJ1-4, with 8 bases aligning to TRBD1. CDR1 is MGHDK and CDR2 is SYGVNS in the germline V gene. The CDR3 length is 15 residues. V trimming: 3 bases; J trimming: 8 bases; junction bases outside the gene matches: 8. The CDR3: CASSDPQGGGEKLFF. CDR3 coding DNA: TGTGCCAGCAGTGATCCACAGGGGGGTGGAGAAAAACTGTTTTTT.

The V call is TRBV5-5, the J call TRBJ1-4; D gene ambiguous. The CDR3 has 14 amino acids. V lost 1 base and J 7 bases, leaving 11 bases between the germline ends. CDR1 SGHKS and CDR2 YYEKEE come from the germline V gene (reference sequence). The CDR3 loop reads CASSLRPGGEKLFF. CDR3 DNA sequence: TGTGCCAGCAGCTTGCGACCCGGCGGTGAAAAACTGTTTTTT. The full variable domain, rest sourced from reference TRBV5-5 and TRBJ1-4, is DAGVTQSPTHLIKTRGQQVTLRCSPISGHKSVSWYQQVLGQGPQFIFQYYEKEERGRGNFPDRFSARQFPNYSSELNVNALLLGDSALYLCASSLRPGGEKLFFGSGTQLSVL.

This chain joins TRBV6-4 and TRBJ2-1; TRBD1 aligns across 8 bases. Germline assignment: CDR1 MRHNA and CDR2 SNTAGT. CDR3 length: 15 amino acids. V lost 3 bases and J lost 8; bases outside the gene matches: 9. CDR3: CASSEQDRERYEQFF. The CDR3, as DNA: TGTGCCAGCAGTGAGCAGGACAGGGAAAGGTATGAGCAGTTCTTC.

The gene calls are TRBV4-2 and TRBJ1-5; no firm D call. The CDR3 is 14 residues long. Germline loops: CDR1 LGHNA, CDR2 YNFKEQ. V lost 1 base, J lost 4 bases, and 8 bases lay in between. For the CDR3, the DNA is TGTGCCAGCAGCCAAGCTGCGGGAAATCAGCCCCAGCATTTT. Its protein is CASSQAAGNQPQHF.

This clone appeared once. V gene TRBV12-3 or TRBV12-4 combines with J gene TRBJ1-1; the D is unclear. The ends were cut back, 3 bases at V and 5 bases at J, with 10 bases in the middle. This CDR3 has 13 residues. The CDR3: CASSFQVATEAFF. CDR3 DNA: TGTGCCAGCAGTTTCCAGGTTGCGACTGAAGCTTTCTTT.

V is TRBV19 and J is TRBJ1-6, with TRBD1 matching 10 bases. V gave up 2 bases and J gave up 8 bases; unmatched junction bases: 6. This CDR3 has 16 residues. Germline CDR1 is LNHDA and CDR2 is SQIVND (reference sequence). CDR3 in amino acids: CASSIRGQGRHSPLHF. CDR3 nucleotide sequence: TGTGCCAGTAGTATAAGGGGACAGGGGAGGCATTCACCCCTCCACTTT.

The V call is TRBV11-2, the J call TRBJ2-1, with 7 bases that match TRBD1. The germline CDR1 and CDR2 sequences are SGHAT and FQNNGV. Trimming cost V 5 bases and J 5 bases; bases outside gene matches: 6. CDR3 length: 14 residues. This chain's CDR3 is CASSLRDRDNEQFF. The CDR3 DNA reads TGTGCCAGCAGCCTCCGGGACAGAGACAATGAGCAGTTCTTC. The complete variable domain, with remaining parts taken from reference TRBV11-2 and TRBJ2-1, reads EAGVAQSPRYKIIEKRQSVAFWCNPISGHATLYWYQQILGQGPKLLIQFQNNGVVDDSQLPKDRFSAERLKGVDSTLKIQPAKLEDSAVYLCASSLRDRDNEQFFGPGTRLTVL.

V gene TRBV4-1 combines with J gene TRBJ1-1; 9 nucleotides align to TRBD1. J was trimmed by 0 bases and V by 1 base; bases with no gene match: 6. The length of the CDR3 is 17 residues. CDR1 and CDR2 from the germline V gene are MGHRA and YSYEKL. CDR3 in DNA: TGCGCCAGCAGCCAAGGTCCCGGGACAGGGATGAACACTGAAGCTTTCTTT. Translated, it gives CASSQGPGTGMNTEAFF.

This clone occurred a few times. This chain joins TRBV19 and TRBJ1-1; a weak D match, TRBD1 (5 bases). Trimming removed 8 bases from V and 1 base from J, with 14 bases in between. Germline CDR1 LNHDA, CDR2 SQIVND (reference sequence). This CDR3 is 14 amino acids long. The chain's CDR3 is CASEMGEGNTEAFF. The CDR3 DNA is TGTGCCAGTGAAATGGGGGAGGGGAACACTGAAGCTTTCTTT.

The chain joins TRBV7-9 to TRBJ1-2; perhaps TRBD1 as D (5 bases). This CDR3 spans 11 amino acids. Trimming took off 1 base at V and 14 bases at J, with 11 bases between the two ends. Germline V gene data show CDR1 as SEHNR and CDR2 as FQNEAQ (reference sequence). For the CDR3, the DNA is TGTGCCAGCAGCTTAGGTCTGGGGCAGACCTTC. It specifies CASSLGLGQTF.

The V gene is TRBV19, the J gene TRBJ1-5; D unclear. Germline assignment: CDR1 LNHDA and CDR2 SQIVND (reference sequence). The V gene lost 7 bases and the J gene lost 3 bases, with 10 bases spanning the gap. CDR3 length: 13 residues. CDR3 sequence: CASMREFNQPQHF. CDR3 in DNA: TGTGCCAGTATGAGGGAGTTCAATCAGCCCCAGCATTTT.